A single sample gave rise to the 24 T cell receptor beta chains below, sequenced in a study of cytomegalovirus exposure and HLA in healthy donors. Sequencing used immunoSEQ multiplex PCR; TCRdb keeps in-frame clones, though not all of them. The profile shows fewer than 250,000 clones, 75% to 90% of them singletons. The specimen was PBMCs. The receptor set was obtained from a woman aged 30 to 39 in good health and CMV-seropositive.

This clone was detected many times. The V gene is TRBV6-5, the J gene TRBJ2-7; either TRBD1 or TRBD2 may supply D (5 bases each). CDR3 size: 12 residues. CDR1 is MNHEY and CDR2 is SVGAGI in the germline V gene. Trimming stripped 6 bases from V and 3 bases from J, with 9 bases between. In DNA, the CDR3 is TGTGCCAGCAGCCGGGACCGCTACGAGCAGTACTTC. This translates into CASSRDRYEQYF.

The chain is built from TRBV30 and TRBJ1-2; D call uncertain. Germline V gene data show CDR1 as GTSNPN and CDR2 as SVGIG (reference sequence). V gave up 1 base and J gave up 9 bases, with 12 bases separating them. The CDR3 covers 12 residues. CDR3 coding DNA: TGTGCCTGGAGTGCAGGAGGTCTTAGCTACACCTTC. It is translated as CAWSAGGLSYTF.

V and J are TRBV6-5 and TRBJ2-1; 9 nucleotides align to TRBD1. The CDR3 has 15 residues. From germline, CDR1 is MNHEY and CDR2 SVGAGI. Trimming at V came to 2 bases and at J to 2 bases, leaving 1 base not matched to a gene. The CDR3 reads CASSYRDRAYNEQFF. The CDR3 coding sequence is TGTGCCAGCAGTTACCGGGACAGGGCCTACAATGAGCAGTTCTTC.

With regard to this clone: One base away lies a much larger clone, so this may be a sequencing read error. The V call is TRBV2, the J call TRBJ2-1; D is unresolved. The CDR3 is 11 amino acids. V was clipped by 6 bases and J by 4 bases, with 4 bases between them. Germline loops: CDR1 SNHLY, CDR2 FYNNEI. As DNA, the CDR3 is TGTGCCAGCAGGGGTTACAATGAGCAGTTCTTC. It codes for CASRGYNEQFF.

The rearrangement uses TRBV15 and TRBJ2-1; 8 bases agree with TRBD2. Trimming cost V 8 bases and J 2 bases; bases outside gene matches: 8. CDR1 and CDR2 (germline): LNHNV, YYDKDF (reference sequence). This CDR3 region has 15 residues. CDR3 sequence (DNA): TGTGCCACCGGACGGGAACTAGCGGCCTACAATGAGCAGTTCTTC. This translates into CATGRELAAYNEQFF.

The chain recombines TRBV13 with TRBJ2-7; D is ambiguous. The CDR3 totals 14 residues. V gave up 0 bases and J gave up 3 bases, with 9 bases separating them. CDR1 and CDR2 (germline): PRHDT, FYEKMQ (reference sequence). The CDR3 region is CASSLGGRVYEQYF. In DNA form, the CDR3 reads TGTGCCAGCAGCTTAGGTGGCAGAGTCTACGAGCAGTACTTC. Full variable domain (outside the CDR3, taken from reference TRBV13 and TRBJ2-7): AAGVIQSPRHLIKEKRETATLKCYPIPRHDTVYWYQQGPGQDPQFLISFYEKMQSDKGSIPDRFSAQQFSDYHSELNMSSLELGDSALYFCASSLGGRVYEQYFGPGTRLTVT.

The V call is TRBV10-3, the J call TRBJ2-1, with 9 bases aligning to TRBD2. Germline V gene lookup returns CDR1 ENHRY and CDR2 SYGVKD. After removal of 2 bases from V and 8 bases from J, the junction contained 4 bases not matched to a gene. The CDR3 runs to 14 residues. DNA of the CDR3: TGTGCCATCAGTGAGGGGCTAGCGGGATATGAGCAGTTCTTC. Protein: CAISEGLAGYEQFF.

J is TRBJ2-7 and V is TRBV6-5; possible D gene TRBD2, 7 bases. From germline, CDR1 is MNHEY and CDR2 SVGAGI. Trimming shortened V by 2 bases and J by 3 bases, and 11 bases separated the two germline ends. This CDR3 is built from 14 residues. The CDR3 reads CASSYGEGVYEQYF. As DNA, the CDR3 is TGTGCCAGCAGTTACGGGGAGGGGGTCTACGAGCAGTACTTC.

As for this clone: This CDR3 is also generated by other DNA sequences in the sample. V gene TRBV5-1 combines with J gene TRBJ2-5, with D possibly being TRBD1 (5 bases). The CDR3 totals 15 residues. The V gene lost 0 bases and the J gene lost 0 bases, with 9 bases spanning the gap. Germline V gene lookup returns CDR1 SGHRS and CDR2 YFSETQ. The CDR3 sequence: CASSLGQGYQETQYF. CDR3 nucleotide sequence: TGCGCCAGCAGCTTGGGGCAGGGCTACCAAGAGACCCAGTACTTC. The whole variable domain, remainder taken from reference TRBV5-1 and TRBJ2-5, is KAGVTQTPRYLIKTRGQQVTLSCSPISGHRSVSWYQQTPGQGLQFLFEYFSETQRNKGNFPGRFSGRQFSNSRSEMNVSTLELGDSALYLCASSLGQGYQETQYFGPGTRLLVL.

This sequence joins TRBV6-5 and TRBJ2-5; tentatively, D is TRBD1 (7 bases). Germline lookup yields CDR1 MNHEY and CDR2 SVGAGI. The ends were cut back, 2 bases at V and 4 bases at J, with 11 bases in the middle. The CDR3 runs 14 residues. CDR3 region: CASSYQGGGETQYF. CDR3 nucleotides: TGTGCCAGCAGTTACCAGGGGGGAGGAGAGACCCAGTACTTC.

The V and J genes are TRBV4-3 and TRBJ2-6; D is possibly TRBD1 or TRBD2 (8 bases each). CDR3 length: 22 amino acids. The V and J ends lost 0 bases and 0 bases respectively, with 24 bases between them. Germline-derived CDR1 and CDR2 are LGHNA and YSLEER. This CDR3 reads CASSQDLIVRGGQASGANVLTF. Here the CDR3 DNA reads TGCGCCAGCAGCCAAGATTTAATAGTTCGGGGGGGACAGGCCTCTGGGGCCAACGTCCTGACTTTC.

The V gene is TRBV7-3, the J gene TRBJ2-1; 8 bases map to TRBD2. The germline V gene has CDR1 SGHTA and CDR2 FQGTGA. Trimming took 3 bases from V and 6 from J; bases not matched to a gene: 4. The CDR3 contains 14 residues. The DNA of the CDR3 is TGTGCCAGCAGCTTGATGGGGACTAGCAATGAGCAGTTCTTC. This sequence encodes CASSLMGTSNEQFF. The full variable domain, in which reference TRBV7-3 and TRBJ2-1 provide the parts outside the CDR3, is GAGVSQTPSNKVTEKGKYVELRCDPISGHTALYWYRQSLGQGPEFLIYFQGTGAADDSGLPNDRFFAVRPEGSVSTLKIQRTERGDSAVYLCASSLMGTSNEQFFGPGTRLTVL.

The chain couples TRBV9 to TRBJ2-3, with D maybe TRBD2 (5 bases). Germline lookup yields CDR1 SGDLS and CDR2 YYNGEE. V lost 4 bases and J lost 0, with 18 bases in between. CDR3 size: 17 residues. CDR3: CASSHPKRKKSTDTQYF. The CDR3, as DNA: TGTGCCAGCAGCCACCCCAAGCGGAAGAAAAGCACAGATACGCAGTATTTT.

The V call is TRBV4-2, the J call TRBJ2-7; D is possibly TRBD2 (6 bases). Per the germline V gene, CDR1 is LGHNA and CDR2 is YNFKEQ. The CDR3 has 14 amino acids. The V end was cut by 4 bases, the J end by 2 bases, with 12 bases between. The chain's CDR3 is CASSPERVAYEQYF. The CDR3 DNA reads TGTGCCAGCAGCCCGGAGCGGGTAGCCTACGAGCAGTACTTC.

The chain is built from TRBV27 and TRBJ2-7; tentatively, D is TRBD2 (6 bases). Germline values: CDR1 MNHEY, CDR2 SMNVEV (reference sequence). Trimming removed 6 bases at V and 3 bases at J, with 18 bases between. CDR3 length: 15 residues. CDR3 in DNA: TGTGCCAGCAGAAGTAAGGGGCGGGGTAACTACGAGCAGTACTTC. Its protein product is CASRSKGRGNYEQYF.

The genes are TRBV7-2 and TRBJ2-7; 7 positions match TRBD1. V lost 4 bases and J lost 1; bases outside the gene matches: 7. The CDR3 is 15 amino acids. Germline assignment: CDR1 SGHTA and CDR2 FQGNSA. CDR3 coding DNA: TGTGCCAGCAGCTCAGCACCGGGACAGTCCTACGAGCAGTACTTC. As protein: CASSSAPGQSYEQYF.

CDR3 coding DNA: TGTGCCAGCAGCACTAGCGGGAGAAGCTCCTACAATGAGCAGTTCTTC. Protein product: CASSTSGRSSYNEQFF. The chain joins TRBV9 to TRBJ2-1; 11 nucleotides align to TRBD2. The CDR3 has 16 residues. Germline CDR1 SGDLS, CDR2 YYNGEE. V shed 4 bases, J shed 0 bases, and the junction held 3 bases outside the gene matches.

The genes are TRBV7-6 and TRBJ1-1; D is unclear. The germline V gene has CDR1 SGHVS and CDR2 FNYEAQ. This CDR3 is 14 amino acids long. V was cut by 1 base and J by 2 bases, with 8 bases left in between. This chain's CDR3 is CASSLEAENTEAFF. CDR3 nucleotide sequence: TGTGCCAGCAGCTTAGAGGCAGAAAACACTGAAGCTTTCTTT.

This clone was seen just once. The rearrangement joins TRBV20-1 to TRBJ2-1; D is uncertain. This CDR3 is 10 amino acids long. The ends were cut back, 6 bases at V and 6 bases at J, with 6 bases in the middle. CDR1 is DFQATT, CDR2 SNEGSKA, per germline (reference sequence). The CDR3 bases are TGCAGTGCATTTAGCAATGAGCAGTTCTTC. Translated, it gives CSAFSNEQFF.

In DNA, the CDR3 is TGCGCCAGCAGCCAAGGCGCTGCTTCCAATGAGCAGTTCTTC. Protein: CASSQGAASNEQFF. The chain employs TRBV4-1 and TRBJ2-1; D ambiguous. The CDR3 length is 14 residues. Germline V gene sequence: CDR1 MGHRA, CDR2 YSYEKL. Trimming removed 1 base at V and 6 bases at J, with 10 bases between.

The gene calls are TRBV5-1 and TRBJ1-4, with D tentatively TRBD1 (5 bases). Germline V gene data show CDR1 as SGHRS and CDR2 as YFSETQ. The CDR3 is 13 residues long. Trimming removed 4 bases from V and 8 bases from J, with 12 bases in between. The CDR3 DNA follows: TGCGCCAGCAGCACACGAGGGGAGGAAAAACTGTTTTTT. Residues: CASSTRGEEKLFF.

V and J are TRBV2 and TRBJ2-2; 9 bases are a match to TRBD1. CDR3 length: 16 amino acids. V lost 4 bases, J lost 5 bases, and 8 bases stayed unmatched. Per the germline V gene, CDR1 is SNHLY and CDR2 is FYNNEI. As DNA, the CDR3 is TGTGCCAGCAGTGTTGAGAACAGGGGGCGAACCGGGGAGCTGTTTTTT. Translating it yields CASSVENRGRTGELFF. The full variable domain, completed using reference TRBV2 and TRBJ2-2, is EPEVTQTPSHQVTQMGQEVILRCVPISNHLYFYWYRQILGQKVEFLVSFYNNEISEKSEIFDDQFSVERPDGSNFTLKIRSTKLEDSAMYFCASSVENRGRTGELFFGEGSRLTVL.

The chain has TRBV5-1 and TRBJ2-7, with D tentatively TRBD2 (6 bases). V was cut by 1 base and J by 4 bases, with 12 bases left in between. Germline assignment: CDR1 SGHRS and CDR2 YFSETQ. CDR3 length equals 14 residues. The CDR3 sequence: CASSLIGTSYEQYF. The CDR3 DNA is TGCGCCAGCAGCTTGATAGGGACTTCATACGAGCAGTACTTC.

The gene calls are TRBV7-2 and TRBJ1-5, with 11 positions matching TRBD1. Germline CDR1 is SGHTA and CDR2 is FQGNSA. This CDR3 spans 15 amino acids. Unmatched junction bases numbered 3, after V lost 3 bases and J lost 5 bases. The CDR3 protein is CASSFGTGGYQPQHF. The CDR3 DNA reads as TGTGCCAGCAGCTTTGGGACAGGGGGATATCAGCCCCAGCATTTT.